Below are 30 T cell receptor beta chains sequenced from a single sample in a study of T cells after yellow fever vaccination. TCRdb re-called the 5' RACE reads with MiXCR, one entry per CDR3 protein. In the table there are about 510,000 distinct CDR3 sequences, roughly 22% of which are singletons. Sequences were derived from PBMCs, sampled roughly 20 days after the first yellow fever vaccination. These receptors all stem from a man younger than 30 who received the YFV17D yellow fever vaccine.

The rearrangement links TRBV20-1 to TRBJ1-6; a possible D gene is TRBD1 (5 bases). Germline V gene data show CDR1 as DFQATT and CDR2 as SNEGSKA (reference sequence). Trimming removed 2 bases at V and 2 bases at J, with 10 bases between. CDR3 length: 15 residues. The CDR3 region is CSARSGTAYNSPLHF. As DNA, the CDR3 is TGCAGTGCTAGATCAGGGACGGCCTATAATTCACCCCTCCACTTT.

This clonotype has more than one count but fewer than ten. The rearrangement uses TRBV4-3 and TRBJ2-5; D may be TRBD1 or TRBD2 (5 bases each). This CDR3 spans 14 amino acids. Trimming cost V 0 bases and J 4 bases, with 9 bases left between them. Looked up from germline, CDR1 is LGHNA and CDR2 is YSLEER. The CDR3 DNA is TGCGCCAGCAGCCAAGAAGGGACGGGAGAGACCCAGTACTTC. Encoded protein: CASSQEGTGETQYF.

The chain employs TRBV6-1 and TRBJ2-1; perhaps D is TRBD1 or TRBD2 (6 bases each). The CDR3 length is 16 residues. In germline, CDR1 is MNHNS, CDR2 SASEGT. Trimming removed 6 bases at V and 3 bases at J, with 18 bases between. The CDR3 nucleotides read TGTGCCAGCAGCCGTACCTTCGGGGGCCTCTACAATGAGCAGTTCTTC. Its protein product is CASSRTFGGLYNEQFF.

This clonotype appeared a few times. The rearrangement links TRBV6-5 to TRBJ2-5; 7 bases agree with TRBD1. The CDR3 length is 12 residues. With 10 bases clipped from V and 2 bases from J, the junction kept 4 bases outside the gene matches. Germline CDR1 and CDR2: MNHEY and SVGAGI. DNA of the CDR3: TGTGCCACCCAGGGGGATCAAGAGACCCAGTACTTC. Translation gives CATQGDQETQYF.

The V and J genes are TRBV15 and TRBJ2-5; D is uncertain. Trimming took 2 bases from V and 1 from J, leaving 5 bases between them. The CDR3 sequence is 13 residues long. Germline V lookup: CDR1 LNHNV, CDR2 YYDKDF (reference sequence). CDR3 nucleotides: TGTGCCACCAGCAGACAGGTCCAAGAGACCCAGTACTTC. Protein product: CATSRQVQETQYF.

V and J are TRBV20-1 and TRBJ1-4; 9 positions match TRBD1. Germline V CDR1 and CDR2: DFQATT, SNEGSKA (reference sequence). V was clipped by 7 bases and J by 5 bases; unmatched bases: 8. This CDR3 is built from 14 residues. CDR3 sequence reads: CSVPRGQGNEKLFF. CDR3 nucleotide sequence: TGCAGTGTTCCGAGGGGACAGGGAAATGAAAAACTGTTTTTT.

This clonotype was counted ten times or more. V gene TRBV7-9 combines with J gene TRBJ1-6, with D possibly TRBD1 on 6 matching bases. This CDR3 contains 14 residues. Per the germline V gene, CDR1 is SEHNR and CDR2 is FQNEAQ (reference sequence). V lost 6 bases and J lost 0, with 6 bases in between. The CDR3 protein is CASRDSSYNSPLHF. The CDR3 nucleotides read TGTGCCAGCAGGGACAGCTCCTATAATTCACCCCTCCACTTT.

This chain connects TRBV11-2 to TRBJ2-5, with D hard to call. Germline V gene sequence: CDR1 SGHAT, CDR2 FQNNGV. Trimming left V 4 bases short and J 1 base short, with 10 bases between. This CDR3 has 14 amino acids. This CDR3 reads CASSSYRVQETQYF. CDR3 in DNA: TGTGCCAGCAGCTCCTATCGGGTCCAAGAGACCCAGTACTTC.

There are a few counts of this clonotype. This chain links TRBV4-3 with TRBJ1-5, with TRBD1 matching over 8 bases. The CDR3 covers 16 residues. V shed 0 bases, J shed 6 bases, and the junction held 7 bases outside the gene matches. The germline V gene has CDR1 LGHNA and CDR2 YSLEER. The CDR3 sequence is CASSQEPQGAGQPQHF. Here the CDR3 DNA reads TGCGCCAGCAGCCAAGAACCCCAGGGGGCAGGTCAGCCCCAGCATTTT.

The DNA of the CDR3 is TGTGCCAGCAGCTTCAAAACAGGGGGCGGTGGAGATACGCAGTATTTT. The encoded protein is CASSFKTGGGGDTQYF. The V gene is TRBV7-2, the J gene TRBJ2-3; 9 bases align to TRBD1. CDR1 SGHTA and CDR2 FQGNSA come from the germline V gene. V gave up 3 bases and J gave up 5 bases; unmatched junction bases: 9. The CDR3 is made up of 16 amino acids.

The chain has TRBV7-2 and TRBJ1-1; D gene unclear. Between the trimmed V and J ends, which lost 0 bases and 5 bases, there was a span of 10 bases. The length of the CDR3 is 14 residues. CDR1 SGHTA and CDR2 FQGNSA come from the germline V gene. The CDR3 nucleotides are TGTGCCAGCAGCTTAGCGGCAGGCGGAACTGAAGCTTTCTTT. It is translated as CASSLAAGGTEAFF. The complete variable domain, with remaining parts taken from reference TRBV7-2 and TRBJ1-1, reads GAGVSQSPSNKVTEKGKDVELRCDPISGHTALYWYRQSLGQGLEFLIYFQGNSAPDKSGLPSDRFSAERTGGSVSTLTIQRTQQEDSAVYLCASSLAAGGTEAFFGQGTRLTVV.

The chain employs TRBV7-9 and TRBJ1-1, with D uncertain. The CDR3 consists of 15 residues. Germline values: CDR1 SEHNR, CDR2 FQNEAQ (reference sequence). V lost 1 base, J lost 0 bases, and 9 bases lay in between. CDR3: CASSLVVGLNTEAFF. CDR3 bases: TGTGCCAGCAGCTTAGTAGTAGGGTTGAACACTGAAGCTTTCTTT.

This clonotype was counted once. The chain has TRBV6-1 and TRBJ2-1; D is unclear. The V end was cut by 6 bases, the J end by 5 bases, with 14 bases between. The germline V gene encodes CDR1 MNHNS and CDR2 SASEGT. The CDR3 totals 14 residues. CDR3 protein: CASSLLGLNNEQFF. The CDR3 nucleotides read TGTGCCAGCAGCCTTCTAGGGCTAAACAATGAGCAGTTCTTC.

The table lists this clonotype with a few counts. The CDR3 nucleotides read TGTGCCAGTAGTGCGTTAAATGAGCAGTTCTTC. This codes for CASSALNEQFF. This chain links TRBV19 with TRBJ2-1; D is ambiguous. The CDR3 is 11 amino acids. CDR1 and CDR2 (germline): LNHDA, SQIVND (reference sequence). Trimming stripped 5 bases from V and 7 bases from J, with 6 bases between.

The V gene is TRBV20-1, the J gene TRBJ2-5, with D possibly TRBD2 on 5 matching bases. From germline, CDR1 is DFQATT and CDR2 SNEGSKA (reference sequence). The length of the CDR3 is 12 residues. This CDR3 is CGSDSRGETQYF. The CDR3 DNA is TGCGGGTCGGACTCCCGAGGGGAGACCCAGTACTTC.

The chain combines TRBV7-9 with TRBJ1-2; TRBD1 is a possible D gene (6 bases). Trimming removed 4 bases at V and 0 bases at J, with 15 bases between. The CDR3 extends over 16 amino acids. Germline CDR1 SEHNR, CDR2 FQNEAQ (reference sequence). The DNA of the CDR3 is TGTGCCAGCAGCTGGGAAGAACAGGGAGCTAACTATGGCTACACCTTC. This codes for CASSWEEQGANYGYTF. Supplemented by reference TRBV7-9 and TRBJ1-2, the full variable domain reads DTGVSQNPRHKITKRGQNVTFRCDPISEHNRLYWYRQTLGQGPEFLTYFQNEAQLEKSRLLSDRFSAERPKGSFSTLEIQRTEQGDSAMYLCASSWEEQGANYGYTFGSGTRLTVV.

The V gene is TRBV6-2 or TRBV6-3, the J gene TRBJ2-7; the D gene is possibly TRBD1 (5 bases). Germline loops: CDR1 MNHEY, CDR2 SVGEGT. The length of the CDR3 is 18 residues. The V end lost 0 bases, the J end lost 1 base, and 19 bases lay between the germline ends. Here the CDR3 reads CASSYSPGFLFRSYEQYF. In DNA, the CDR3 is TGTGCCAGCAGTTACTCTCCAGGGTTTCTCTTCAGGTCCTACGAGCAGTACTTC.

The chain is built from TRBV30 and TRBJ2-5; the D gene is possibly TRBD2 (7 bases). The CDR3 has 14 residues. Germline lookup yields CDR1 GTSNPN and CDR2 SVGIG (reference sequence). Trimming shortened V by 4 bases and J by 4 bases, and 16 bases separated the two germline ends. CDR3 DNA sequence: TGTGCCTGGAATATGAGGGGGAGGGCAGAGACCCAGTACTTC. It codes for CAWNMRGRAETQYF.

This clonotype was detected a few times. The gene calls are TRBV28 and TRBJ1-2, with D uncertain. Germline V gives CDR1 MDHEN, CDR2 SYDVKM. V lost 1 base, J lost 8 bases, and 11 bases lay in between. This CDR3 comprises 13 residues. The CDR3 is CASSLSLASGYTF. The CDR3 bases are TGTGCCAGCAGTTTATCCTTGGCGTCCGGCTACACCTTC.

The chain links TRBV11-2 to TRBJ2-5, with 7 bases fitting TRBD1. V trimming: 5 bases; J trimming: 2 bases; junction bases outside the gene matches: 11. CDR1 is SGHAT and CDR2 is FQNNGV in the germline V gene. The CDR3 has 16 amino acids. The CDR3 sequence is CASSLYRGQWQETQYF. CDR3 coding DNA: TGTGCCAGCAGCCTTTATAGGGGACAGTGGCAAGAGACCCAGTACTTC.

This chain links TRBV4-1 with TRBJ2-5, with 12 bases fitting TRBD2. Germline V gene lookup returns CDR1 MGHRA and CDR2 YSYEKL. The CDR3 is made up of 15 amino acids. Trimming took 6 bases from V and 5 from J; bases not matched to a gene: 7. The chain's CDR3 is CASRGLAGGYETQYF. The CDR3 nucleotides read TGCGCCAGCAGAGGGCTAGCGGGGGGGTACGAGACCCAGTACTTC.

The chain recombines TRBV7-2 with TRBJ2-3; a weak D match, TRBD1 (5 bases). The CDR3 length is 16 residues. Looked up from germline, CDR1 is SGHTA and CDR2 is FQGNSA. Trimming left V 5 bases short and J 4 bases short, with 19 bases between. CDR3 protein: CASSQRWWGEADTQYF. The CDR3 DNA reads as TGTGCCAGCAGCCAGCGTTGGTGGGGCGAAGCAGATACGCAGTATTTT.

This clonotype was counted between two and nine times. The chain recombines TRBV19 with TRBJ2-7; 9 bases align to TRBD1. Germline CDR1 reads LNHDA; CDR2 reads SQIVND (reference sequence). With V trimmed by 3 bases and J by 0 bases, 6 bases remained unmatched. This CDR3 contains 16 residues. The CDR3 reads CASSMGGQGSSYEQYF. CDR3 sequence (DNA): TGTGCCAGTAGTATGGGGGGACAGGGAAGCTCCTACGAGCAGTACTTC.

Only a few counts were recorded for this clonotype. The chain couples TRBV5-1 to TRBJ2-7; 7 bases agree with TRBD1. Germline lookup yields CDR1 SGHRS and CDR2 YFSETQ. The V gene end was trimmed by 5 bases and the J gene end by 5 bases; junction bases not matched to a gene: 13. The CDR3 is made up of 15 amino acids. This chain's CDR3 is CASRPVGQASDEQYF. The CDR3 nucleotides are TGCGCCAGCAGACCGGTCGGACAGGCGTCAGACGAGCAGTACTTC. Full variable domain (missing parts from reference TRBV5-1 and TRBJ2-7): KAGVTQTPRYLIKTRGQQVTLSCSPISGHRSVSWYQQTPGQGLQFLFEYFSETQRNKGNFPGRFSGRQFSNSRSEMNVSTLELGDSALYLCASRPVGQASDEQYFGPGTRLTVT.

The chain has TRBV5-4 and TRBJ2-2, with 8 bases fitting TRBD2. The germline CDR1 and CDR2 sequences are SGHNT and YYREEE (reference sequence). The ends lost 4 bases at V and 1 base at J; junction bases unmatched: 6. This CDR3 is built from 16 residues. The DNA for the CDR3 is TGTGCCAGCAGCACGTCCAGCGGGGGGAACACCGGGGAGCTGTTTTTT. Translation gives CASSTSSGGNTGELFF. The complete variable domain, with remaining parts taken from reference TRBV5-4 and TRBJ2-2, reads ETGVTQSPTHLIKTRGQQVTLRCSSQSGHNTVSWYQQALGQGPQFIFQYYREEENGRGNFPPRFSGLQFPNYSSELNVNALELDDSALYLCASSTSSGGNTGELFFGEGSRLTVL.

This clonotype was counted only a few times. The gene calls are TRBV30 and TRBJ2-7; D might be TRBD1 or TRBD2, each matching 6 bases. V was shortened by 0 bases and J by 0 bases, with 9 bases between the two germline ends. The CDR3 runs to 14 residues. Germline V CDR1 and CDR2: GTSNPN, SVGIG (reference sequence). In nucleotides, the CDR3 is TGTGCCTGGAGTGTAGGGGGGAGCTCCTACGAGCAGTACTTC. Translation: CAWSVGGSSYEQYF. Full variable domain (rest looked up from reference TRBV30 and TRBJ2-7): SQTIHQWPATLVQPVGSPLSLECTVEGTSNPNLYWYRQAAGRGLQLLFYSVGIGQISSEVPQNLSASRPQDRQFILSSKKLLLSDSGFYLCAWSVGGSSYEQYFGPGTRLTVT.

The CDR3 coding sequence is TGTGCCAGCAGCTTACGATCCGGGGAGCTGTTTTTT. It specifies CASSLRSGELFF. The rearrangement links TRBV7-3 to TRBJ2-2; unclear D gene. Germline CDR1 reads SGHTA; CDR2 reads FQGTGA. V shed 2 bases and J shed 6 bases, with 4 bases lying between them. This CDR3 spans 12 amino acids.

Here the CDR3 DNA reads TGTGCCAGCAGTTTCTCCTATAGGGGGCGCATCTCTGAAGCTTTCTTT. Translated, it gives CASSFSYRGRISEAFF. The rearrangement uses TRBV12-3 or TRBV12-4 and TRBJ1-1; the match to TRBD1 covers 7 bases. There are 16 residues in the CDR3. With V trimmed by 3 bases and J by 6 bases, 13 bases remained unmatched.

In its sample, this clonotype was seen many times. This rearrangement joins TRBV2 to TRBJ2-2, with D possibly matching TRBD2 (6 bases). Germline CDR1 is SNHLY and CDR2 is FYNNEI. The CDR3 has 13 amino acids. V gave up 9 bases and J gave up 4 bases, with 12 bases separating them. The CDR3 loop is CARAGGGTGELFF. CDR3 sequence (DNA): TGTGCCAGAGCCGGGGGTGGCACCGGGGAGCTGTTTTTT. The variable domain in full, completed from reference TRBV2 and TRBJ2-2, reads EPEVTQTPSHQVTQMGQEVILRCVPISNHLYFYWYRQILGQKVEFLVSFYNNEISEKSEIFDDQFSVERPDGSNFTLKIRSTKLEDSAMYFCARAGGGTGELFFGEGSRLTVL.

This clonotype was counted only a few times. The rearrangement joins TRBV14 to TRBJ1-1, with 7 nucleotides matching TRBD1. Germline V gene data show CDR1 as SGHDN and CDR2 as FVKESK. This CDR3 comprises 13 residues. V lost 4 bases, J lost 11 bases, and 10 bases stayed unmatched. This CDR3 is CASSPTTGLRAFF. The CDR3 DNA sequence: TGTGCCAGCAGCCCTACGACAGGGCTGAGGGCTTTCTTT.